This T cell receptor beta chain was observed in a study of cytomegalovirus exposure and HLA in healthy donors. Whole-study context: HLA-typed donors were the source of around 85 million unique TCRs held in an early data release.

PCR used 60 Vbeta primers and 13 Jbeta primers. Data came from immunoSEQ multiplex PCR; TCRdb stores just in-frame clones and leaves some out. Of more than 85,000 clones listed, approximately 14% were seen once; the top ten hold about 0.8%. Germline V gives CDR1 SGHRS, CDR2 YFSETQ. With 0 bases removed from V and 1 base from J, the gap between germline ends came to 10 bases. The CDR3 has 15 amino acids. Study results and caveats: In a later analysis, the majority of CMV-associated beta chains seemingly showed HLA restriction. It was reported in a later analysis that an Asian-associated ancestry cluster showed fewer N-insertions than the roughly 710-donor mean.

This clone occurred a few times. Its antigen is currently unknown. The chain joins TRBV5-1 to TRBJ1-1; D gene ambiguous. Sequencing was performed on PBMCs. The TCR sequence derives from a female donor in good health and CMV-seronegative. CDR3 amino acids: CASSLGVAGNTEAFF. The CDR3 coding sequence is TGCGCCAGCAGCTTGGGGGTGGCGGGGAACACTGAAGCTTTCTTT.